This T cell receptor (beta chain) stems from a study of blood T cell repertoires in COVID-19. Study-level information: Collection of acute and convalescent COVID-19 samples took place in the United States, Italy and Spain. Nucleic acid was either cDNA or gDNA, and it came from T cells, B-cell-depleted T cells, or PBMCs.

The authors' processing: Estimates of nucleated cell counts were drawn from the amplification of reference gene primers. Libraries were prepared by immunoSEQ multiplex PCR; TCRdb keeps only in-frame clonotypes and omits some of them. V and J calls and clone size are those listed in that table; D and trimming were worked out from the DNA. The data hold 15,000 to 20,000 clones, with 85% to 90% observed a single time. The receptor was derived from a man in his 70s with acute or convalescent COVID-19. The source material was peripheral blood.

CDR3 amino acids: CASSPPSGVGYEQYF. Written as DNA, the CDR3 is TGTGCCAGCAGCCCCCCCTCAGGGGTCGGCTACGAGCAGTACTTC. The chain links TRBV9 to TRBJ2-7; D possibly corresponds to TRBD1 (6 bases). CDR3 length equals 15 residues. Germline CDR1 SGDLS, CDR2 YYNGEE. Trimming took off 4 bases at V and 3 bases at J, with 17 bases between the two ends.